Presented here are 22 T cell receptor beta chains from one specimen sequenced in a study of blood T cell repertoires in COVID-19. The repertoire was sequenced with immunoSEQ multiplex PCR; TCRdb's copy has only in-frame clones and lacks some. The sample has a few hundred thousand clones, around 90% seen once. The source material was PBMCs or T cells enriched from blood (not recorded which). These receptors all stem from a woman between 18 and 29 years old who had recovered from COVID-19.

The CDR3 spells CASSLTLLREAFF. The CDR3 region has the DNA TGTGCCAGCAGTCTAACACTATTACGAGAAGCTTTCTTT. V usage is TRBV28 and J usage is TRBJ1-1, with no clear D. There are 13 residues in the CDR3. The V end lost 5 bases, the J end lost 8 bases, and 15 bases lay between the germline ends. Germline V gene sequence: CDR1 MDHEN, CDR2 SYDVKM.

This sequence joins TRBV6-5 and TRBJ1-6; D is ambiguous. Trimming took 4 bases from V and 0 from J, leaving 10 bases between them. This CDR3 is built from 16 residues. From germline, CDR1 is MNHEY and CDR2 SVGAGI. Here the CDR3 reads CASSFGLSSYNSPLHF. The CDR3 nucleotides are TGTGCCAGCAGTTTCGGGTTGAGCTCCTATAATTCACCCCTCCACTTT.

The chain carries TRBV7-2 and TRBJ2-3; no firm D call. Trimming stripped 5 bases from V and 6 bases from J, with 12 bases between. Germline V lookup: CDR1 SGHTA, CDR2 FQGNSA. The CDR3 runs 13 residues. The CDR3 bases are TGTGCCAGCAGCCGCGTCCGTCGCGATACGCAGTATTTT. This encodes CASSRVRRDTQYF.

The gene calls are TRBV6-5 and TRBJ1-2, with TRBD1 matching over 7 bases. Looked up from germline, CDR1 is MNHEY and CDR2 is SVGAGI. This CDR3 has 14 residues. The ends lost 2 bases at V and 2 bases at J; junction bases unmatched: 2. CDR3 nucleotides: TGTGCCAGCAGTTACAGGGGGCTCAACTATGGCTACACCTTC. As protein: CASSYRGLNYGYTF.

V and J are TRBV25-1 and TRBJ1-5; D perhaps matches TRBD1 (6 bases). CDR1 and CDR2 from the germline V gene are MGHDK and SYGVNS. Trimming removed 1 base at V and 6 bases at J, with 22 bases between. The CDR3 has 18 amino acids. The CDR3, as DNA: TGTGCCAGCAGTGAATTATTTTGGGGCAGACAGGCGAGTCAGCCCCAGCATTTT. Residues: CASSELFWGRQASQPQHF.

In its sample, this clone was seen a few times. The chain employs TRBV18 and TRBJ2-2; TRBD1 matches 7 bases. V gave up 6 bases and J gave up 3 bases; unmatched junction bases: 7. The germline V gene has CDR1 KGHSH and CDR2 LQKENI. The CDR3 is 15 amino acids. Written as DNA, the CDR3 is TGTGCCAGCTCGAGAAGACAGGGTGACACCGGGGAGCTGTTTTTT. This translates into CASSRRQGDTGELFF. Full variable domain (missing parts from reference TRBV18 and TRBJ2-2): NAGVMQNPRHLVRRRGQEARLRCSPMKGHSHVYWYRQLPEEGLKFMVYLQKENIIDESGMPKERFSAEFPKEGPSILRIQQVVRGDSAAYFCASSRRQGDTGELFFGEGSRLTVL.

This clone showed up just once. This chain joins TRBV5-1 and TRBJ2-7, with unresolved D. The CDR3 is 13 amino acids. Germline values: CDR1 SGHRS, CDR2 YFSETQ. Between the trimmed V and J ends, which lost 4 bases and 2 bases, there was a span of 10 bases. CDR3 residues: CASSVTRPYEQYF. CDR3 sequence (DNA): TGCGCCAGCAGCGTGACACGTCCCTACGAGCAGTACTTC.

V and J are TRBV5-6 and TRBJ1-1, with D perhaps matching TRBD1 (5 bases). With 3 bases removed from V and 0 bases from J, the gap between germline ends came to 12 bases. Per germline, CDR1 SGHDT and CDR2 YYEEEE. This CDR3 has 15 amino acids. The CDR3 is CASSWGVRVNTEAFF. The CDR3 DNA follows: TGTGCCAGCAGCTGGGGGGTTCGCGTGAACACTGAAGCTTTCTTT.

This clone showed up just a few times. This chain connects TRBV6-5 to TRBJ1-5; D is possibly TRBD1 (5 bases). V dropped 5 bases and J dropped 0 bases, with 11 bases sitting between them. CDR1 and CDR2 (germline): MNHEY, SVGAGI. The CDR3 runs 15 residues. The CDR3 DNA is TGTGCCAGCAGTACCGGGGGGTATAGCAATCAGCCCCAGCATTTT. As protein: CASSTGGYSNQPQHF.

The rearrangement joins TRBV5-1 to TRBJ1-1; TRBD1 agrees at 7 bases. The CDR3 is 14 residues long. CDR1 and CDR2 (germline): SGHRS, YFSETQ. V shed 0 bases and J 5 bases; nucleotides not matched to a gene: 4. In DNA, the CDR3 is TGCGCCAGCAGCTTGGCCGGGGACAGTACTGAAGCTTTCTTT. The encoded protein is CASSLAGDSTEAFF.

This chain uses TRBV11-2 with TRBJ1-1, with D possibly being TRBD1 (5 bases). The V gene's germline CDR1 is SGHAT and CDR2 FQNNGV. This CDR3 has 12 amino acids. Trimming removed 4 bases from V and 11 bases from J, with 14 bases in between. The CDR3 DNA is TGTGCCAGCAGCTGGGAGAGGGGAGGGGCTTTCTTT. It translates to CASSWERGGAFF.

The chain couples TRBV5-6 to TRBJ2-1; the match to TRBD1 covers 8 bases. The junction had 11 bases not matched to a gene; V was cut back by 4 bases and J by 8 bases. Germline CDR1 reads SGHDT; CDR2 reads YYEEEE. CDR3 length: 15 residues. DNA of the CDR3: TGTGCCAGCAGCCGGGGAGCAGGGGGCGGTGATGAGCAGTTCTTC. Residues: CASSRGAGGGDEQFF.

CDR3 loop: CASRKSLEGAAEAFF. CDR3 nucleotides: TGCGCCAGCAGGAAATCCCTGGAGGGGGCGGCTGAAGCTTTCTTT. The V call is TRBV5-1, the J call TRBJ1-1; 7 bases line up with TRBD1. Unmatched junction bases numbered 13, after V lost 5 bases and J lost 6 bases. CDR1 is SGHRS, CDR2 YFSETQ, per germline. The CDR3 length is 15 residues.

The chain combines TRBV5-1 with TRBJ1-5; maybe TRBD1 (5 bases). V lost 3 bases and J lost 1, with 8 bases in between. This CDR3 contains 14 residues. From germline, CDR1 is SGHRS and CDR2 YFSETQ. As DNA, the CDR3 is TGCGCCAGCAGCTCGGGGGAGAGCAATCAGCCCCAGCATTTT. This sequence encodes CASSSGESNQPQHF.

The chain employs TRBV19 and TRBJ2-1; 7 bases line up with TRBD1. CDR1 and CDR2 from the germline V gene are LNHDA and SQIVND (reference sequence). The CDR3 spans 13 residues. V was pared by 1 base and J by 15 bases, with 9 bases of the junction left unmatched. The CDR3 loop is CASSIATGQTTFF. The CDR3 nucleotides read TGTGCCAGTAGTATAGCGACGGGACAGACAACGTTCTTC.

This chain's CDR3 is CASSFLDRGRDTQYF. CDR3 DNA sequence: TGCGCCAGCAGCTTTTTAGACAGGGGTAGAGATACGCAGTATTTT. This chain links TRBV5-1 with TRBJ2-3; 8 bases agree with TRBD1. The germline V gene encodes CDR1 SGHRS and CDR2 YFSETQ. With 2 bases clipped from V and 5 bases from J, the junction kept 7 bases outside the gene matches. This CDR3 is built from 15 residues.

The CDR3 loop is CASSSGTNYSPLHF. CDR3 DNA sequence: TGTGCCAGCAGCTCTGGGACAAACTATTCACCCCTCCACTTT. The genes are TRBV28 and TRBJ1-6, with a tentative D call TRBD1 (6 bases). This CDR3 has 14 residues. Germline V CDR1 and CDR2: MDHEN, SYDVKM. Trimming shortened V by 6 bases and J by 8 bases, and 14 bases separated the two germline ends.

CDR3 nucleotides: TGTGCCAGCAGCCCACAGGGGGCGAGCACTGAAGCTTTCTTT. It translates to CASSPQGASTEAFF. This sequence joins TRBV6-5 and TRBJ1-1, with 9 bases matching TRBD1. Per the germline V gene, CDR1 is MNHEY and CDR2 is SVGAGI. The CDR3 spans 14 residues. J was trimmed by 4 bases and V by 6 bases; bases with no gene match: 6.

V is TRBV12-3 or TRBV12-4 and J is TRBJ1-2, with D possibly TRBD1 on 6 matching bases. The CDR3 is made up of 12 amino acids. The V end was cut by 3 bases, the J end by 6 bases, with 8 bases between. CDR3 residues: CASSFPGDGYTF. The CDR3 nucleotides are TGTGCCAGCAGTTTCCCAGGGGATGGCTACACCTTC.

This chain joins TRBV2 and TRBJ2-1; weak D call: TRBD2 (6 bases). V gave up 6 bases and J gave up 3 bases, with 6 bases separating them. The CDR3 totals 12 residues. Germline CDR1 SNHLY, CDR2 FYNNEI. In nucleotides, the CDR3 is TGTGCCAGCAGGGGGGGCTACAATGAGCAGTTCTTC. It is translated as CASRGGYNEQFF.

CDR3 sequence: CASSSDGGNTEAFF. The CDR3 DNA is TGCGCCAGCAGCTCCGACGGAGGGAACACTGAAGCTTTCTTT. The chain employs TRBV5-1 and TRBJ1-1; D not certain. With 3 bases removed from V and 1 base from J, the gap between germline ends came to 10 bases. The V gene's germline CDR1 is SGHRS and CDR2 YFSETQ. The CDR3 is 14 amino acids.

CDR3 nucleotides: TGTGCCAGCAGTGAACTCCCGGGTCCCTACGAGCAGTACTTC. Its protein is CASSELPGPYEQYF. This chain uses TRBV6-1 with TRBJ2-7; D unclear. In germline, CDR1 is MNHNS, CDR2 SASEGT. The CDR3 is 14 residues long. V gave up 2 bases and J gave up 2 bases, with 10 bases separating them.